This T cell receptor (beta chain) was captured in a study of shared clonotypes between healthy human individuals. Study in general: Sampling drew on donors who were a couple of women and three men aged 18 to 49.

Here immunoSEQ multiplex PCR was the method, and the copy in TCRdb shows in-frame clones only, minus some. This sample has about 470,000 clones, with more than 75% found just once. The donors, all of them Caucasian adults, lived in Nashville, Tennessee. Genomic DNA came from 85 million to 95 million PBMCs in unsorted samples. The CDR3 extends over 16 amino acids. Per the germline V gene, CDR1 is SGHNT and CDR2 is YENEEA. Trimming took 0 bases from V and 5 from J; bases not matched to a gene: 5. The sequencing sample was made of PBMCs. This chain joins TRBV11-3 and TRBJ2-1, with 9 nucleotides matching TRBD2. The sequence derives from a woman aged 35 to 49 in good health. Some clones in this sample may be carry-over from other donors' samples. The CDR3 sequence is CASSLDQLAGHNEQFF. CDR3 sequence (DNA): TGTGCCAGCAGCTTAGATCAACTAGCGGGCCACAATGAGCAGTTCTTC. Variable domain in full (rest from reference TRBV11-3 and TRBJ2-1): EAGVVQSPRYKIIEKKQPVAFWCNPISGHNTLYWYLQNLGQGPELLIRYENEEAVDDSQLPKDRFSAERLKGVDSTLKIQPAELGDSAVYLCASSLDQLAGHNEQFFGPGTRLTVL.